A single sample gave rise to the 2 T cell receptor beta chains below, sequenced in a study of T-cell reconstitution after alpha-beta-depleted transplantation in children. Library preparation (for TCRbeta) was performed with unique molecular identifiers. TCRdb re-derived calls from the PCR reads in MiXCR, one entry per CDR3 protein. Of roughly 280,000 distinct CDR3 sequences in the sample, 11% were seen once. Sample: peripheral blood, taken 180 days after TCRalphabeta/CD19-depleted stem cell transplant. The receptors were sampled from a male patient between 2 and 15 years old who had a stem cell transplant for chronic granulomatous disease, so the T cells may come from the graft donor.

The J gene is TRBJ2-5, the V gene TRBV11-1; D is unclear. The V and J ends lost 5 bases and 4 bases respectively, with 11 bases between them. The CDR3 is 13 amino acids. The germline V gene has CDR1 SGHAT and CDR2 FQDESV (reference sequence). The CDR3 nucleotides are TGTGCCAGCAGCCTTTTATCACGAGAGACCCAGTACTTC. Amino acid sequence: CASSLLSRETQYF.

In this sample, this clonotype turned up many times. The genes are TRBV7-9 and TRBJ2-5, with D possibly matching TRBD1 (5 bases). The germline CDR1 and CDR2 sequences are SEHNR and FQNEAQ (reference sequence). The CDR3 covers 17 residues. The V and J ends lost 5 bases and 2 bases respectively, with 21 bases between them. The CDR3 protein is CASSLKGRSGKQETQYF. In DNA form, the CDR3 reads TGTGCCAGCAGCCTTAAAGGAAGGTCAGGGAAACAAGAGACCCAGTACTTC.